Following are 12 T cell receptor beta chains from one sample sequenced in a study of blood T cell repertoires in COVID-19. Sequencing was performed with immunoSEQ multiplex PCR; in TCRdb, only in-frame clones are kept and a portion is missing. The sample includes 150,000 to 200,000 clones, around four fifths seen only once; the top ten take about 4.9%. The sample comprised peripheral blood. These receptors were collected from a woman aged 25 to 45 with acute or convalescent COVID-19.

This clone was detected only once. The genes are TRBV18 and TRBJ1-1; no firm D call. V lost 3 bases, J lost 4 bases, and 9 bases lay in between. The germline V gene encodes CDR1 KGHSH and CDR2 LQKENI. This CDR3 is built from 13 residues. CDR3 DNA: TGTGCCAGCTCACCTAGGGAGGCCACTGAAGCTTTCTTT. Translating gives CASSPREATEAFF.

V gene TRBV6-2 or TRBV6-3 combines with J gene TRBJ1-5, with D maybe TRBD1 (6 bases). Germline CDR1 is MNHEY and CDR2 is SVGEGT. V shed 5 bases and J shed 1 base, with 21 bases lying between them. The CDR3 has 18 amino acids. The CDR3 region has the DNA TGTGCCAGCAGTGCAGGGGAAAGTCCCTTAAGGAGCAATCAGCCCCAGCATTTT. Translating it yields CASSAGESPLRSNQPQHF.

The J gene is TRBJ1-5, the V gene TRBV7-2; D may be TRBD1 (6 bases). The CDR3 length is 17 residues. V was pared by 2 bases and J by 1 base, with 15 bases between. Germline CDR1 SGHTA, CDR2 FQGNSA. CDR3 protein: CASSLLSGTTSNQPQHF. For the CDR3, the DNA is TGTGCCAGCAGCTTACTGTCCGGGACAACGAGCAATCAGCCCCAGCATTTT.

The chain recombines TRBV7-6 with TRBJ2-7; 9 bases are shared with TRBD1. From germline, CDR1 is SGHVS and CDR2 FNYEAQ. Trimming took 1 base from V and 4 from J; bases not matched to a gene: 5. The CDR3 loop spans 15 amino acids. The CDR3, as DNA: TGTGCCAGCAGCTTAGAGATGACAGGGGGGTACGAGCAGTACTTC. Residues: CASSLEMTGGYEQYF. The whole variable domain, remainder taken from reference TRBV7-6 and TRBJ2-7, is GAGVSQSPRYKVTKRGQDVALRCDPISGHVSLYWYRQALGQGPEFLTYFNYEAQQDKSGLPNDRFSAERPEGSISTLTIQRTEQRDSAMYRCASSLEMTGGYEQYFGPGTRLTVT.

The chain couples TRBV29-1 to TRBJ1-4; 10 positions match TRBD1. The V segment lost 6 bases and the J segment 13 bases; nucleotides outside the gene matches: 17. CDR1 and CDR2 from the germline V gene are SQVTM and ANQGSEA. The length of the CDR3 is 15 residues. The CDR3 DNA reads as TGCAGCGTCGTACTAGGACAGGGGGGATTGGATGGACTGTTTTTT. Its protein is CSVVLGQGGLDGLFF.

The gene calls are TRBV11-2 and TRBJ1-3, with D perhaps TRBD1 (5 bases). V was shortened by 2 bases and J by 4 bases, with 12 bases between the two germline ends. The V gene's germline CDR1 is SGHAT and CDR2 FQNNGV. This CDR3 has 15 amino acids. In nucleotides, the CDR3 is TGTGCCAGCAGCTTATCGGCAGGGAAGGGAAACACCATATATTTT. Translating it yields CASSLSAGKGNTIYF.

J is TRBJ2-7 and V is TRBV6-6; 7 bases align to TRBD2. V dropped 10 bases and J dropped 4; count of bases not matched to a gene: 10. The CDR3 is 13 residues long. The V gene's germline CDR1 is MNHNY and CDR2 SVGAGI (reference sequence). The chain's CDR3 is CATATAGIYEQYF. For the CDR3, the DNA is TGTGCCACCGCTACAGCGGGGATTTACGAGCAGTACTTC.

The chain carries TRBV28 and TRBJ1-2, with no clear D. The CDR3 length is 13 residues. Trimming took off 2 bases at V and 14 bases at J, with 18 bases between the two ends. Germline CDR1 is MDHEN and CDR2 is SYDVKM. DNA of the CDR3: TGTGCCAGCAGTTTAGAAAAAGGCAGAGGCGCTACCTTC. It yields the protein CASSLEKGRGATF.

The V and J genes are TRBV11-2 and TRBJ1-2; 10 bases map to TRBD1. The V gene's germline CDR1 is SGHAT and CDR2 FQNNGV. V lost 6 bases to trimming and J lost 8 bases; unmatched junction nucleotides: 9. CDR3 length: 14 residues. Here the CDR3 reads CASRHTGTGDGYTF. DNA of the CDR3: TGTGCCAGCAGGCATACCGGGACAGGGGACGGCTACACCTTC.

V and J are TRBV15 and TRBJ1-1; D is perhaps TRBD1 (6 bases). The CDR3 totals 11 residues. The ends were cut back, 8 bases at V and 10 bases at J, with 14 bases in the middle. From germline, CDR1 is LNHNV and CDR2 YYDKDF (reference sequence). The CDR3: CATQGHRVAFF. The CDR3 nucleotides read TGTGCCACCCAGGGGCATCGGGTAGCTTTCTTT.

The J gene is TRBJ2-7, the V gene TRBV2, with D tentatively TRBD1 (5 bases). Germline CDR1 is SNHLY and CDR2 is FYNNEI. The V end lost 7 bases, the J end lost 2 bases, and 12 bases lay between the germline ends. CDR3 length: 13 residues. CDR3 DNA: TGTGCCAGCATCTGGGGCCCCACCTACGAGCAGTACTTC. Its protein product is CASIWGPTYEQYF.

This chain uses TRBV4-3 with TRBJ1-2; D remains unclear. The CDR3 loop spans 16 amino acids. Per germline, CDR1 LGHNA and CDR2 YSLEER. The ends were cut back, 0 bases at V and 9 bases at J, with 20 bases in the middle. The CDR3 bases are TGCGCCAGCAGCCAAGATTTGACAAAGACGTTAATCAGCTACACCTTC. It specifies CASSQDLTKTLISYTF.